This note documents a single T cell receptor (beta chain) sequence. Profiling relied on immunoSEQ multiplex PCR, and the TCRdb table lists in-frame clones only, not all of them. The sample yields 19,000 or so clones, approximately 91% seen once. The data derive from a study of T cell changes during pregnancy in multiple sclerosis. The trim removed 1 base at V and 9 bases at J, leaving 11 bases unmatched. The germline CDR1 and CDR2 sequences are LNHNV and YYDKDF (reference sequence). This CDR3 spans 16 amino acids. This clonotype was obtained from a female donor in good health, enrolled as a control in a pregnancy study. Sequences were derived from CD8+ T cells from peripheral blood mononuclear cells, sampled after pregnancy. This chain connects TRBV15 to TRBJ2-1; 8 bases line up with TRBD1. In DNA form, the CDR3 reads TGTGCCACCAGCAGAGCCCGGACAGGGAGGTTGACTGAGCAGTTCTTC. Translated: CATSRARTGRLTEQFF.